The 11 T cell receptor beta chains listed next were all sequenced from one sample in a study of Tregs in tolerant kidney transplant recipients. Measured with immunoSEQ multiplex PCR; TCRdb has only the in-frame clones, and not every one. The repertoire holds tens of thousands of clones, with 84% as singletons. Material for sequencing was CD4+ T cells from blood. These receptors were obtained from a human donor in good health.

The V gene is TRBV27, the J gene TRBJ2-3; D remains ambiguous. The germline gives CDR1 MNHEY, CDR2 SMNVEV (reference sequence). With 5 bases removed from V and 7 bases from J, the gap between germline ends came to 7 bases. The CDR3 has 11 residues. The DNA for the CDR3 is TGTGCCAGCAGTCAGGCCAATACGCAGTATTTT. Translated, it gives CASSQANTQYF.

V gene TRBV2 combines with J gene TRBJ2-1; D possibly matches TRBD1 or TRBD2 (5 bases each). Per germline, CDR1 SNHLY and CDR2 FYNNEI. Trimming took 6 bases from V and 9 from J, leaving 12 bases between them. This CDR3 region has 12 residues. The CDR3 region has the DNA TGTGCCAGCAGAGTGGGACGGGCTGAGCAGTTCTTC. Its translation is CASRVGRAEQFF.

The chain is built from TRBV2 and TRBJ1-6; TRBD1 might be the D (5 bases). CDR1 and CDR2 (germline): SNHLY, FYNNEI. Trimming shortened V by 7 bases and J by 10 bases, and 20 bases separated the two germline ends. The CDR3 loop spans 15 amino acids. The CDR3 protein is CASIGTRQTGSPLHF. The CDR3 DNA reads as TGTGCCAGCATTGGGACCCGGCAGACGGGATCACCCCTCCACTTT.

This clone was seen a few times. Other DNA sequences in this sample translate to the same CDR3. The CDR3 sequence is CASSLAVQNYGYTF. The CDR3 DNA sequence: TGTGCCAGCAGCTTAGCTGTCCAGAACTATGGCTACACCTTC. This chain connects TRBV7-9 to TRBJ1-2, with D hard to call. Germline loops: CDR1 SEHNR, CDR2 FQNEAQ (reference sequence). V gave up 0 bases and J gave up 2 bases, with 7 bases separating them. The CDR3 length is 14 residues.

This clone was detected once. This sequence joins TRBV4-1 and TRBJ1-1; 10 positions match TRBD1. Per germline, CDR1 MGHRA and CDR2 YSYEKL. The J segment lost 6 bases and the V segment lost 5 bases, leaving 6 bases of the junction unmatched. The CDR3 spans 14 residues. The CDR3 sequence is CASSTGTGDPEAFF. CDR3 coding DNA: TGCGCCAGCAGCACCGGGACAGGGGACCCTGAAGCTTTCTTT.

V gene TRBV21-1 combines with J gene TRBJ2-5; TRBD1, as called in the table, went unchecked against the DNA. TRBV21-1 is a pseudogene segment. The CDR3 is 15 amino acids. CDR3 loop: CASSSRTGKGETQYF. CDR3 DNA: TGTGCCAGCAGCAGCCGGACAGGGAAAGGAGAGACCCAGTACTTC.

In its sample, this clone was seen a few times. The chain employs TRBV7-3 and TRBJ1-6, with TRBD1 matching 10 bases. Germline CDR1 reads SGHTA; CDR2 reads FQGTGA. J gave up 10 bases and V 6 bases, and 6 bases lay outside the gene matches. The CDR3 consists of 14 residues. CDR3 residues: CASRWRTGGSPLHF. The CDR3, as DNA: TGTGCCAGCAGATGGCGGACAGGGGGGTCACCCCTCCACTTT.

V is TRBV5-1 and J is TRBJ2-7; 7 bases line up with TRBD2. V gave up 5 bases and J gave up 2 bases; unmatched junction bases: 4. The germline V gene has CDR1 SGHRS and CDR2 YFSETQ. CDR3 size: 13 residues. The CDR3 coding sequence is TGCGCCAGCAGGGGGGGGAGGACCTACGAGCAGTACTTC. Protein sequence: CASRGGRTYEQYF. Filled out from reference TRBV5-1 and TRBJ2-7, the complete variable domain reads KAGVTQTPRYLIKTRGQQVTLSCSPISGHRSVSWYQQTPGQGLQFLFEYFSETQRNKGNFPGRFSGRQFSNSRSEMNVSTLELGDSALYLCASRGGRTYEQYFGPGTRLTVT.

The V gene is TRBV7-6, the J gene TRBJ2-3; 10 nucleotides line up with TRBD2. CDR3 size: 16 residues. V was pared by 5 bases and J by 4 bases, with 9 bases of the junction left unmatched. Looked up from germline, CDR1 is SGHVS and CDR2 is FNYEAQ. CDR3 residues: CASSKQAGGRADTQYF. The CDR3 DNA is TGTGCCAGCAGCAAACAAGCGGGAGGGCGAGCAGATACGCAGTATTTT.

CDR3 region: CASEKGGTKNIQYF. The CDR3 nucleotides read TGTGCCAGCGAAAAAGGGGGGACCAAAAACATTCAGTACTTC. The genes are TRBV19 and TRBJ2-4; D is tentatively TRBD1 or TRBD2 (6 bases each). The germline V gene has CDR1 LNHDA and CDR2 SQIVND (reference sequence). There are 14 residues in the CDR3. V was pared by 9 bases and J by 2 bases, with 14 bases between.

This chain connects TRBV7-9 to TRBJ1-3, with D unresolved. CDR3 length: 15 amino acids. Germline CDR1 and CDR2: SEHNR and FQNEAQ (reference sequence). The germline V and J ends were trimmed by 4 bases and 6 bases, with 16 bases remaining between them. Written as DNA, the CDR3 is TGTGCCAGCAGCTCTACCCTAGGGTACGAAAACACCATATATTTT. Translated, it gives CASSSTLGYENTIYF.